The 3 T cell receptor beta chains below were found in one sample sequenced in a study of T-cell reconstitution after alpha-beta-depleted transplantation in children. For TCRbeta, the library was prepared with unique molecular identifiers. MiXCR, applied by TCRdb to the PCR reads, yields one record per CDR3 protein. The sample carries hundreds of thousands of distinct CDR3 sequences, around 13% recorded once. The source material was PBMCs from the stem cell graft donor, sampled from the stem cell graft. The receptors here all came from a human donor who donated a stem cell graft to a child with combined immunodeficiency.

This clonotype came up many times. CDR3: CATSDKRGGPSYEQYF. The CDR3 DNA reads as TGTGCCACCAGTGACAAGAGAGGGGGGCCCTCCTACGAGCAGTACTTC. This chain links TRBV24-1 with TRBJ2-7; D possibly matches TRBD1 or TRBD2 (6 bases each). This CDR3 comprises 16 residues. Germline CDR1 KGHDR, CDR2 SFDVKD. V was cut by 4 bases and J by 0 bases, with 15 bases left in between.

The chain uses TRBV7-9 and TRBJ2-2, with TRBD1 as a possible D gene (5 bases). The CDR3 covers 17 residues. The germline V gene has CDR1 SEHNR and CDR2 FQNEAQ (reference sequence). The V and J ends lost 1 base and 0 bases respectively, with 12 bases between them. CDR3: CASSLDWGLPNTGELFF. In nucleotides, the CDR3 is TGTGCCAGCAGCTTAGACTGGGGCCTACCGAACACCGGGGAGCTGTTTTTT.

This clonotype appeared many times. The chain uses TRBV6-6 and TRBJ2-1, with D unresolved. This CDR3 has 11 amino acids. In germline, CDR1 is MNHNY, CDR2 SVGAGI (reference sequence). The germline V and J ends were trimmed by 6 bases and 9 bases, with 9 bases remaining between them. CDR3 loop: CASRTNGEQFF. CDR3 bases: TGTGCCAGCAGAACAAACGGTGAGCAGTTCTTC.